Shown below are 14 T cell receptor beta chains from a single sample sequenced in a study of CD8+ T cells in alopecia areata. RNA was extracted and reverse transcribed into cDNA as the sequencing template. Clones were sequenced by immunoSEQ multiplex PCR, and TCRdb holds only the in-frame ones, with some missing. Seen here are 250,000 or so clones, about two thirds observed once, and the top ten hold around 1.2%. Sequencing used CD4+ T cells sorted from blood, obtained at week 0. The receptors were gathered from a human donor with alopecia areata.

The chain has TRBV30 and TRBJ1-6; 7 bases map to TRBD1. The CDR3 is 14 residues long. Germline loops: CDR1 GTSNPN, CDR2 SVGIG (reference sequence). With 3 bases clipped from V and 9 bases from J, the junction kept 8 bases outside the gene matches. The CDR3 bases are TGTGCCTGGAGGATGACAGGGTTTGGTTCACCCCTCCACTTT. Translated: CAWRMTGFGSPLHF.

This clone was found a few times. The same CDR3 is also encoded by other DNA sequences in this sample. The rearrangement links TRBV29-1 to TRBJ2-7; 8 nucleotides match TRBD1. Germline CDR1 and CDR2: SQVTM and ANQGSEA. V lost 6 bases to trimming and J lost 7 bases; unmatched junction nucleotides: 5. The CDR3 loop spans 11 amino acids. The CDR3: CSVDRGGEQYF. CDR3 coding DNA: TGCAGCGTAGACAGGGGCGGGGAGCAGTACTTC.

The CDR3 loop is CASSSRFNTEAFF. The DNA of the CDR3 is TGTGCCAGCAGCTCGAGATTTAACACTGAAGCTTTCTTT. The chain employs TRBV7-2 and TRBJ1-1; D remains unclear. CDR3 size: 13 residues. The germline CDR1 and CDR2 sequences are SGHTA and FQGNSA. V was shortened by 4 bases and J by 2 bases, with 8 bases between the two germline ends.

This clone was seen only a few times. The genes are TRBV29-1 and TRBJ1-2; D is undetermined. V lost 7 bases and J lost 3, with 9 bases in between. The germline V gene has CDR1 SQVTM and CDR2 ANQGSEA. The CDR3 sequence is 11 residues long. The CDR3 region is CSAGHDYGYTF. The CDR3 nucleotides read TGCAGCGCGGGTCATGACTATGGCTACACCTTC.

This rearrangement joins TRBV5-1 to TRBJ1-2; no firm D call. CDR1 SGHRS and CDR2 YFSETQ come from the germline V gene. The CDR3 covers 15 residues. V was shortened by 0 bases and J by 5 bases, with 14 bases between the two germline ends. Here the CDR3 DNA reads TGCGCCAGCAGCTTGGACGGGATCCTCGGGTATGGCTACACCTTC. The encoded protein is CASSLDGILGYGYTF. The full variable domain, rest sourced from reference TRBV5-1 and TRBJ1-2, is KAGVTQTPRYLIKTRGQQVTLSCSPISGHRSVSWYQQTPGQGLQFLFEYFSETQRNKGNFPGRFSGRQFSNSRSEMNVSTLELGDSALYLCASSLDGILGYGYTFGSGTRLTVV.

The rearrangement links TRBV2 to TRBJ2-5; weak D call: TRBD1 (6 bases). CDR1 SNHLY and CDR2 FYNNEI come from the germline V gene. CDR3 length: 13 amino acids. The germline V and J ends were trimmed by 5 bases and 2 bases, with 9 bases remaining between them. The CDR3 protein is CASSQGLQETQYF. CDR3 nucleotides: TGTGCCAGCAGTCAGGGGCTACAAGAGACCCAGTACTTC.

This clone was picked up a small number of times. The V and J genes are TRBV29-1 and TRBJ2-3; a possible D gene is TRBD1 (6 bases). The V and J ends lost 7 bases and 7 bases respectively, with 18 bases between them. The CDR3 runs to 13 residues. Germline lookup yields CDR1 SQVTM and CDR2 ANQGSEA. CDR3 DNA: TGCAGCGCTTCGGACAGCTTAGGAAATACGCAGTATTTT. Translation gives CSASDSLGNTQYF.

V and J are TRBV30 and TRBJ1-2; D call uncertain. The CDR3 consists of 13 residues. Trimming shortened V by 3 bases and J by 8 bases, and 16 bases separated the two germline ends. Germline V gene lookup returns CDR1 GTSNPN and CDR2 SVGIG (reference sequence). The CDR3 nucleotides are TGTGCCTGGAGAGGGATGTTGAGTCCAGGCTACACCTTC. Translation: CAWRGMLSPGYTF.

The rearrangement joins TRBV11-3 to TRBJ2-1, with TRBD1 as a possible D gene (7 bases). The CDR3 covers 16 residues. Trimming stripped 6 bases from V and 7 bases from J, with 22 bases between. CDR1 is SGHNT, CDR2 YENEEA, per germline. In DNA, the CDR3 is TGTGCCAGCAGTCGGACAGGAACCTTGGCGGGGAATGAGCAGTTCTTC. Protein sequence: CASSRTGTLAGNEQFF.

V gene TRBV2 combines with J gene TRBJ2-2; the match to TRBD2 covers 8 bases. Germline assignment: CDR1 SNHLY and CDR2 FYNNEI. J was trimmed by 4 bases and V by 5 bases; bases with no gene match: 6. This CDR3 is 15 amino acids long. Here the CDR3 DNA reads TGTGCCAGCAGTCGCGGGGGGCTGAGCACCGGGGAGCTGTTTTTT. Translating gives CASSRGGLSTGELFF.

The chain uses TRBV5-1 and TRBJ2-5, with 7 nucleotides matching TRBD2. CDR1 SGHRS and CDR2 YFSETQ come from the germline V gene. J lost 7 bases, V lost 4 bases, and 1 base had no gene match. The CDR3 has 11 amino acids. The CDR3 reads CASSPGGTQYF. Here the CDR3 DNA reads TGCGCCAGCAGCCCGGGGGGGACCCAGTACTTC.

This clone was detected only a few times. This chain connects TRBV5-1 to TRBJ2-5; no definite D call. V gave up 6 bases and J gave up 2 bases, with 14 bases separating them. CDR3 length equals 14 residues. Germline V gene sequence: CDR1 SGHRS, CDR2 YFSETQ. CDR3 sequence reads: CASNQGEWQETQYF. CDR3 DNA sequence: TGCGCCAGCAATCAAGGAGAGTGGCAAGAGACCCAGTACTTC.

This chain joins TRBV5-1 and TRBJ2-2, with 9 bases lining up with TRBD1. J was trimmed by 6 bases and V by 7 bases; bases with no gene match: 4. The CDR3 is 13 residues long. Per germline, CDR1 SGHRS and CDR2 YFSETQ. The CDR3 here is CASARDRAGELFF. CDR3 DNA: TGCGCCAGCGCCCGGGACAGGGCCGGGGAGCTGTTTTTT.

The genes are TRBV11-3 and TRBJ2-3; D gene uncertain. Looked up from germline, CDR1 is SGHNT and CDR2 is YENEEA. CDR3 length: 12 amino acids. The germline V and J ends were trimmed by 0 bases and 5 bases, with 3 bases remaining between them. The CDR3 region has the DNA TGTGCCAGCAGCTTAGAGCGAGATACGCAGTATTTT. Protein: CASSLERDTQYF.